One sample yielded the 25 T cell receptor beta chains listed below, sequenced in a study of memory CD4+ T cells and cytomegalovirus serostatus. The sort gate was single viable CD3+CD4+CD8-CD45RO+ cells for memory CD4+ T cells. Assay used: immunoSEQ multiplex PCR; TCRdb lists only in-frame clones, some missing. The sample contains approximately 61,000 clones, around three quarters of which appear only once. Sample: memory CD4+ T cells from blood. These receptor sequences come from an adult in good health and CMV-seronegative. Some clones in this sample may be carry-over from other donors' samples.

The CDR3 DNA sequence: TGTGCCAGCAGCTCTGGGGACAGGAGCTCCTATAATTCACCCCTCCACTTT. Translation: CASSSGDRSSYNSPLHF. The V call is TRBV7-6, the J call TRBJ1-6, with 8 bases that match TRBD1. The CDR3 loop spans 17 amino acids. Germline CDR1 and CDR2: SGHVS and FNYEAQ. V trimming: 4 bases; J trimming: 0 bases; junction bases outside the gene matches: 5.

This sequence joins TRBV5-1 and TRBJ2-3; 12 nucleotides match TRBD2. This CDR3 region has 14 residues. CDR1 and CDR2 from the germline V gene are SGHRS and YFSETQ. The junction had 4 bases not matched to a gene; V was cut back by 6 bases and J by 5 bases. The CDR3 here is CASNGLAGLDTQYF. DNA of the CDR3: TGCGCCAGCAATGGACTAGCGGGGTTAGATACGCAGTATTTT.

The rearrangement uses TRBV11-2 and TRBJ1-3; 10 nucleotides line up with TRBD1. The V segment lost 1 base and the J segment 2 bases; nucleotides outside the gene matches: 2. This CDR3 comprises 16 residues. Germline CDR1 SGHAT, CDR2 FQNNGV. The CDR3 DNA reads TGTGCCAGCAGCTTAGGGACAGGGGGAACTGGAAACACCATATATTTT. Translated, it gives CASSLGTGGTGNTIYF.

The chain uses TRBV5-6 and TRBJ1-5; D possibly corresponds to TRBD1 (6 bases). Trimming removed 0 bases from V and 2 bases from J, with 9 bases in between. The CDR3 is made up of 15 amino acids. Germline loops: CDR1 SGHDT, CDR2 YYEEEE. CDR3 amino acids: CASSLGWTGNQPQHF. The DNA of the CDR3 is TGTGCCAGCAGCTTGGGGTGGACAGGCAATCAGCCCCAGCATTTT.

The V call is TRBV4-3, the J call TRBJ1-2; D gene ambiguous. V lost 0 bases, J lost 2 bases, and 10 bases lay in between. Germline lookup yields CDR1 LGHNA and CDR2 YSLEER. The CDR3 has 15 amino acids. The CDR3 protein is CASSQDFGENYGYTF. The DNA for the CDR3 is TGCGCCAGCAGCCAAGATTTCGGGGAGAACTATGGCTACACCTTC.

The V call is TRBV29-1, the J call TRBJ2-1; possible D gene TRBD1, 6 bases. V gave up 7 bases and J gave up 0 bases, with 10 bases separating them. This CDR3 has 13 amino acids. Germline V gives CDR1 SQVTM, CDR2 ANQGSEA. CDR3 bases: TGCAGCGCCGGACAGAGCTCCTACAATGAGCAGTTCTTC. It specifies CSAGQSSYNEQFF.

The chain uses TRBV7-9 and TRBJ1-2; D call uncertain. The CDR3 length is 14 residues. Trimming removed 2 bases from V and 0 bases from J, with 7 bases in between. Germline CDR1 and CDR2: SEHNR and FQNEAQ (reference sequence). The CDR3 spells CASSLSPANYGYTF. DNA of the CDR3: TGTGCCAGCAGCTTAAGCCCGGCTAACTATGGCTACACCTTC.

J is TRBJ1-1 and V is TRBV27, with 10 bases that match TRBD1. Germline trimming cut 8 bases from V and 0 bases from J; bases unmatched to any gene: 3. This CDR3 comprises 14 residues. In germline, CDR1 is MNHEY, CDR2 SMNVEV (reference sequence). CDR3 sequence reads: CASSTGGLNTEAFF. DNA of the CDR3: TGTGCCAGCTCGACAGGGGGCCTGAACACTGAAGCTTTCTTT.

The chain employs TRBV2 and TRBJ1-5; D gene uncertain. Looked up from germline, CDR1 is SNHLY and CDR2 is FYNNEI. This CDR3 has 14 amino acids. The ends were cut back, 8 bases at V and 3 bases at J, with 14 bases in the middle. CDR3 sequence reads: CASQPSSINQPQHF. The CDR3 nucleotides are TGTGCCAGCCAGCCCTCCAGTATCAATCAGCCCCAGCATTTT.

The rearrangement joins TRBV7-6 to TRBJ2-3, with 9 bases that match TRBD1. Germline V gene data show CDR1 as SGHVS and CDR2 as FNYEAQ. The V and J ends lost 4 bases and 6 bases, in that order; junction bases with no gene match: 8. The CDR3 covers 15 residues. CDR3 sequence reads: CASSSGTGRADTQYF. In nucleotides, the CDR3 is TGTGCCAGCAGCTCTGGGACAGGGAGGGCGGATACGCAGTATTTT.

This rearrangement joins TRBV10-1 to TRBJ2-2; D perhaps matches TRBD1 (6 bases). There are 16 residues in the CDR3. The germline V gene has CDR1 WNHNN and CDR2 SYGVQD (reference sequence). Trimming left V 2 bases short and J 0 bases short, with 10 bases between. The CDR3 here is CASSEDRTANTGELFF. The DNA for the CDR3 is TGCGCCAGCAGTGAGGATAGGACAGCGAACACCGGGGAGCTGTTTTTT.

This chain links TRBV9 with TRBJ2-7; D assignment may be TRBD1 or TRBD2 (5 bases each). Germline values: CDR1 SGDLS, CDR2 YYNGEE. Trimming removed 0 bases at V and 2 bases at J, with 18 bases between. The CDR3 is 17 residues long. The DNA for the CDR3 is TGTGCCAGCAGCGTAGGGGGACCGGCGACGGCCCCCTACGAGCAGTACTTC. It codes for CASSVGGPATAPYEQYF.

A single count supports this clone. This chain joins TRBV6-5 and TRBJ1-1, with a tentative D call TRBD1 (6 bases). This CDR3 has 13 amino acids. With 11 bases removed from V and 5 bases from J, the gap between germline ends came to 18 bases. Germline-derived CDR1 and CDR2 are MNHEY and SVGAGI. CDR3 in amino acids: CASGGGGRTEAFF. CDR3 bases: TGTGCCTCCGGAGGGGGGGGCAGGACTGAAGCTTTCTTT.

This clone was seen only a few times. The J gene is TRBJ1-1, the V gene TRBV7-6; D not certain. The germline gives CDR1 SGHVS, CDR2 FNYEAQ. The CDR3 length is 13 residues. V gave up 0 bases and J gave up 1 base, with 3 bases separating them. CDR3 amino acids: CASSLAENTEAFF. Here the CDR3 DNA reads TGTGCCAGCAGCTTAGCAGAGAACACTGAAGCTTTCTTT.

This chain joins TRBV11-2 and TRBJ1-2, with a possible D match to TRBD1 (5 bases). The V gene lost 7 bases and the J gene lost 1 base, with 13 bases spanning the gap. CDR1 is SGHAT and CDR2 is FQNNGV in the germline V gene. The CDR3 has 14 amino acids. This CDR3 is CASTPGPINYGYTF. CDR3 coding DNA: TGTGCCAGCACCCCGGGGCCTATTAACTATGGCTACACCTTC.

This clone was found once. This chain joins TRBV18 and TRBJ2-1, with 8 bases lining up with TRBD2. In germline, CDR1 is KGHSH, CDR2 LQKENI. This CDR3 has 17 residues. The ends lost 0 bases at V and 4 bases at J; junction bases unmatched: 8. The CDR3 region has the DNA TGTGCCAGCTCACCACCCTTAAAAATAGCGGGGTACAATGAGCAGTTCTTC. The encoded protein is CASSPPLKIAGYNEQFF. Full variable domain (missing parts from reference TRBV18 and TRBJ2-1): NAGVMQNPRHLVRRRGQEARLRCSPMKGHSHVYWYRQLPEEGLKFMVYLQKENIIDESGMPKERFSAEFPKEGPSILRIQQVVRGDSAAYFCASSPPLKIAGYNEQFFGPGTRLTVL.

DNA of the CDR3: TGTGCCAGCAGCTCGGGACTAGCTCCATACGAGCAGTACTTC. The encoded protein is CASSSGLAPYEQYF. V usage is TRBV7-9 and J usage is TRBJ2-7; 9 bases are shared with TRBD2. CDR1 SEHNR and CDR2 FQNEAQ come from the germline V gene (reference sequence). The CDR3 runs to 14 residues. V shed 4 bases and J 4 bases; nucleotides not matched to a gene: 5.

This clone was detected only a few times. The chain combines TRBV7-2 with TRBJ1-2, with D tentatively TRBD1 (5 bases). Trimming took off 1 base at V and 2 bases at J, with 14 bases between the two ends. The CDR3 extends over 16 amino acids. CDR1 and CDR2 from the germline V gene are SGHTA and FQGNSA. For the CDR3, the DNA is TGTGCCAGCAGCTTAGTGGGGGGTGCGGGAAACTATGGCTACACCTTC. It codes for CASSLVGGAGNYGYTF.

This clone has only a few counts. The chain employs TRBV2 and TRBJ1-1; unclear D gene. CDR3 length equals 11 residues. Germline loops: CDR1 SNHLY, CDR2 FYNNEI. V lost 6 bases to trimming and J lost 6 bases, with 8 bases between them. Written as DNA, the CDR3 is TGTGCCAGCAGGGGAGAGGCTGAAGCTTTCTTT. It specifies CASRGEAEAFF.

The chain couples TRBV4-1 to TRBJ2-1; 7 bases match TRBD2. The CDR3 is 14 amino acids. V lost 8 bases and J lost 7; bases outside the gene matches: 11. Looked up from germline, CDR1 is MGHRA and CDR2 is YSYEKL. The CDR3, as DNA: TGCGCCAGCTCAAACGGACTAGTGAGGAATGAGCAGTTCTTC. As protein: CASSNGLVRNEQFF.

The chain is built from TRBV7-9 and TRBJ2-1, with a possible D match to TRBD2 (5 bases). Germline V gene lookup returns CDR1 SEHNR and CDR2 FQNEAQ (reference sequence). CDR3 length: 14 amino acids. V was shortened by 5 bases and J by 10 bases, with 18 bases between the two germline ends. The CDR3 DNA reads TGTGCCAGCAGCCCCCTCACTAGTGGAGGCGAGCAGTTCTTC. This gives the protein CASSPLTSGGEQFF. Full variable domain (outside the CDR3, taken from reference TRBV7-9 and TRBJ2-1): DTGVSQNPRHKITKRGQNVTFRCDPISEHNRLYWYRQTLGQGPEFLTYFQNEAQLEKSRLLSDRFSAERPKGSFSTLEIQRTEQGDSAMYLCASSPLTSGGEQFFGPGTRLTVL.

The chain joins TRBV6-1 to TRBJ2-7; TRBD1 matches at 10 bases. Trimming took 6 bases from V and 5 from J; bases not matched to a gene: 4. The CDR3 contains 13 residues. Germline-derived CDR1 and CDR2 are MNHNS and SASEGT. The CDR3 reads CASSRQGAHEQYF. CDR3 DNA: TGTGCCAGCAGCCGACAGGGGGCCCACGAGCAGTACTTC.

The rearrangement uses TRBV6-6 and TRBJ1-1, with D unclear. In germline, CDR1 is MNHNY, CDR2 SVGAGI (reference sequence). V lost 6 bases, J lost 6 bases, and 14 bases lay in between. The CDR3 runs to 13 residues. The CDR3 region is CASSLLMTAEAFF. CDR3 DNA sequence: TGTGCCAGCAGCCTTCTAATGACCGCTGAAGCTTTCTTT.

The chain carries TRBV28 and TRBJ1-1; perhaps TRBD1 as D (5 bases). This CDR3 region has 16 residues. V lost 2 bases to trimming and J lost 2 bases, with 15 bases between them. Germline CDR1 MDHEN, CDR2 SYDVKM. The CDR3 DNA follows: TGTGCCAGCAGTTTAGCGGACCAGGGTACCAACACTGAAGCTTTCTTT. Translation gives CASSLADQGTNTEAFF.

This clone was seen only once. CDR3 sequence (DNA): TGTGCCAGCAGCTTAGACACGGGGCATGGGGCCACCGAGCAGTACTTC. Translated, it gives CASSLDTGHGATEQYF. The rearrangement joins TRBV7-9 to TRBJ2-7; either TRBD1 or TRBD2 may supply D (5 bases each). The V end was cut by 1 base, the J end by 6 bases, with 19 bases between. The CDR3 length is 16 residues. From germline, CDR1 is SEHNR and CDR2 FQNEAQ (reference sequence). The whole variable domain, remainder taken from reference TRBV7-9 and TRBJ2-7, is DTGVSQNPRHKITKRGQNVTFRCDPISEHNRLYWYRQTLGQGPEFLTYFQNEAQLEKSRLLSDRFSAERPKGSFSTLEIQRTEQGDSAMYLCASSLDTGHGATEQYFGPGTRLTVT.